What follows is one TCR beta chain and its context. Its antigen is unidentified. CDR3 size: 15 residues. The test was conducted at deep level. Profiled with immunoSEQ multiplex PCR; TCRdb holds only in-frame clones, not every one. Of 2 million to 2.5 million clones listed, around 92% are singletons. This entry belongs to a study of shared clonotypes between healthy human individuals. Study-level points and caveats: The generation probabilities recorded for non-shared clonotypes fell below those of clonotypes shared by all four donors.

What was sequenced was naive CD4+ T cells from PBMCs. Noted subset: CD45RA+ positively selected. The J gene is TRBJ1-2, the V gene TRBV21-1; the D call TRBD1 from the table was never checked on the DNA. TRBV21-1 is classified as a pseudogene. This sequence originates from a man younger than 30 in good health. Some clones in this sample may be carry-over from other donors' samples. CDR3 in amino acids: CASSKGGTRGYGYTF. The CDR3 nucleotides are TGTGCCAGCAGCAAAGGGGGGACCAGGGGCTATGGCTACACCTTC.